The T cell receptor beta chain described here comes from a study of blood T cell repertoires in COVID-19. The overall study: Italy, Spain and the United States were the sources of the convalescent and acute COVID-19 samples.

The assay was immunoSEQ multiplex PCR, and TCRdb's table has in-frame clones only and misses some. The sample contains roughly 170,000 clones, more than 65% of which appear only once. This CDR3 is 12 amino acids long. Germline assignment: CDR1 SQVTM and CDR2 ANQGSEA. Trimming removed 7 bases from V and 4 bases from J; junction bases left unmatched: 5. This clone was picked up a small number of times. This CDR3 is also generated by other DNA sequences in the sample. The receptor was isolated from a middle-aged woman with acute COVID-19. This chain uses TRBV29-1 with TRBJ1-1, with 8 bases lining up with TRBD1. The sample comprised PBMCs or T cells enriched from blood (not recorded which). The CDR3 DNA reads TGCAGCGCTGGACAGGGAGGCACTGAAGCTTTCTTT. Its protein is CSAGQGGTEAFF.